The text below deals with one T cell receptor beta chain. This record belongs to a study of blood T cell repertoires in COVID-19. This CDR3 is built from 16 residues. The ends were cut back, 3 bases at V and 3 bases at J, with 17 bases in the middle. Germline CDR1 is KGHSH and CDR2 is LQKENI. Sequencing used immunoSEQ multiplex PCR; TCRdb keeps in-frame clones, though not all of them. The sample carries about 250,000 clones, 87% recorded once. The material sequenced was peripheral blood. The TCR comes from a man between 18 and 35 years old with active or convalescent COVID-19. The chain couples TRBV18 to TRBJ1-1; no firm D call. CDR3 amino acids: CASSPRITGGDTEAFF. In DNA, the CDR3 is TGTGCCAGCTCACCCCGGATAACGGGAGGCGACACTGAAGCTTTCTTT.